The clone carrying this T cell receptor beta chain is a singleton in its sample. This CDR3 has 15 amino acids. The V segment lost 6 bases and the J segment 9 bases; nucleotides outside the gene matches: 12. Germline lookup yields CDR1 MNHNY and CDR2 SVGAGI (reference sequence). This specimen belongs to a study of cytomegalovirus exposure and HLA in healthy donors. The PCR made use of 60 Vbeta and 13 Jbeta primers. Repertoires were generated with immunoSEQ multiplex PCR, while TCRdb's copy carries only in-frame clones and drops some. In the table there are 150,000 to 200,000 clones, around 83% of which are singletons.

Sequencing was done on a sample of PBMCs. The sequence was obtained from a man aged 18 to 29 in good health and CMV-seropositive. The rearrangement links TRBV6-6 to TRBJ2-1; 9 nucleotides match TRBD2. CDR3 amino acids: CASSIGSGGSSEQFF. The DNA of the CDR3 is TGTGCCAGCAGCATAGGGAGCGGGGGGAGTAGTGAGCAGTTCTTC.